Listed here are 2 T cell receptor beta chains from one sample, sequenced in a study of T-cell reconstitution after alpha-beta-depleted transplantation in children. Unique molecular identifiers were used to barcode this TCRbeta library. TCRdb independently ran MiXCR on the PCR reads; one entry per CDR3 protein. The sample holds around 340,000 distinct CDR3 sequences, approximately 12% seen once. The source was PBMCs, collected from the stem cell graft. The source of these receptors is a human donor who donated a stem cell graft to a child with Fanconi anemia.

In its sample, this clonotype was seen a few times. The chain has TRBV28 and TRBJ2-5, with 8 bases lining up with TRBD1. Germline V gene data show CDR1 as MDHEN and CDR2 as SYDVKM. The CDR3 has 14 amino acids. V trimming: 6 bases; J trimming: 4 bases; junction bases outside the gene matches: 7. The CDR3 DNA reads TGTGCCAGCAGAGTCTCAGGGGGCAGAGAGACCCAGTACTTC. Translated: CASRVSGGRETQYF.

This clonotype was observed a handful of times. The gene calls are TRBV6-2 or TRBV6-3 and TRBJ1-1; D unresolved. Trimming took off 5 bases at V and 8 bases at J, with 12 bases between the two ends. Germline V gene sequence: CDR1 MNHEY, CDR2 SVGEGT. This CDR3 is 12 amino acids long. CDR3 DNA sequence: TGTGCCAGCAGTCCCTACACGACAGAAGCTTTCTTT. Amino acids: CASSPYTTEAFF.